This T cell receptor beta chain was identified in a study of PD-L1 blockade in urothelial cancer. Study overall: Blood was subjected to analysis at 3 weeks (second dose) and 6 weeks following treatment start.

Sample time point: peripheral blood 6 weeks after treatment start. Individual patients had between 1 and 8 samples, taken pretreatment and on-treatment. Profiled with immunoSEQ multiplex PCR; TCRdb holds only in-frame clones, not every one. The table shows approximately 83,000 clones, with 75% to 90% occurring only once. Trimming shortened V by 0 bases and J by 0 bases, and 10 bases separated the two germline ends. This CDR3 is 15 amino acids long. The germline gives CDR1 SGHRS, CDR2 YFSETQ. This TCR was recovered from a man in his 70s with urothelial cancer. V usage is TRBV5-1 and J usage is TRBJ2-7; D unclear. Sequencing was performed on PBMCs, taken around atezolizumab (anti-PD-L1) treatment. CDR3 protein: CASSLGPTASYEQYF. The CDR3 bases are TGCGCCAGCAGCTTGGGTCCCACTGCCTCCTACGAGCAGTACTTC.